These 11 T cell receptor beta chains came from one sample sequenced in a study of cytomegalovirus exposure and HLA in healthy donors. Primers included in the PCR were 60 Vbeta and 13 Jbeta primers. Libraries were prepared by immunoSEQ multiplex PCR; TCRdb keeps only in-frame clonotypes and omits some of them. The data show 200,000 or so clones, with about four fifths seen just once and 0.098% held by the top ten. The sample taken for sequencing was PBMCs. The source is a boy aged 2-15 years in good health and CMV-seronegative.

This clone was seen more than once but under ten times. The chain couples TRBV18 to TRBJ1-1; no definite D call. V was cut by 2 bases and J by 0 bases, with 10 bases left in between. The CDR3 covers 15 residues. The germline V gene has CDR1 KGHSH and CDR2 LQKENI. The DNA for the CDR3 is TGTGCCAGCTCACCAGTCCTGGGAGTGAACACTGAAGCTTTCTTT. Its protein is CASSPVLGVNTEAFF.

The chain carries TRBV7-2 and TRBJ1-6, with 7 nucleotides matching TRBD1. The length of the CDR3 is 18 residues. With V trimmed by 2 bases and J by 3 bases, 10 bases remained unmatched. Looked up from germline, CDR1 is SGHTA and CDR2 is FQGNSA. CDR3 in amino acids: CASSLPPKGAFYNSPLHF. The CDR3 DNA is TGTGCCAGCAGCTTACCTCCGAAGGGGGCTTTCTATAATTCACCCCTCCACTTT.

This clone was seen more than once but under ten times. The V and J genes are TRBV19 and TRBJ2-3, with D perhaps TRBD1 (6 bases). The CDR3 is 15 amino acids. Between the trimmed V and J ends, which lost 7 bases and 2 bases, there was a span of 16 bases. In germline, CDR1 is LNHDA, CDR2 SQIVND (reference sequence). For the CDR3, the DNA is TGTGCCAGTATACGGGACAAGATGTTCACAGATACGCAGTATTTT. This encodes CASIRDKMFTDTQYF.

The J gene is TRBJ2-5, the V gene TRBV11-2; a possible D gene is TRBD1 (5 bases). The V and J ends lost 2 bases and 2 bases respectively, with 6 bases between them. The CDR3 runs to 13 residues. Germline CDR1 SGHAT, CDR2 FQNNGV. As DNA, the CDR3 is TGTGCCAGCAGCTTATGGACACAAGAGACCCAGTACTTC. This codes for CASSLWTQETQYF.

The chain couples TRBV7-2 to TRBJ1-4; D may be TRBD1 (5 bases). This CDR3 region has 15 residues. CDR1 is SGHTA, CDR2 FQGNSA, per germline. V was shortened by 7 bases and J by 1 base, with 13 bases between the two germline ends. The CDR3 region has the DNA TGTGCCAGCAACTCTTTAGGGGAAACTAATGAAAAACTGTTTTTT. This gives the protein CASNSLGETNEKLFF.

V and J are TRBV20-1 and TRBJ2-7; D uncertain. Germline lookup yields CDR1 DFQATT and CDR2 SNEGSKA (reference sequence). The CDR3 has 11 amino acids. The V end lost 7 bases, the J end lost 2 bases, and 9 bases lay between the germline ends. CDR3 loop: CSGAQPYEQYF. The DNA of the CDR3 is TGCAGTGGGGCCCAACCCTACGAGCAGTACTTC.

The DNA for the CDR3 is TGCGCCAGCAGCCAATATGGGGGGCGGGGGGCAGATACGCAGTATTTT. Translating it yields CASSQYGGRGADTQYF. V and J are TRBV4-3 and TRBJ2-3; 8 positions match TRBD2. Germline assignment: CDR1 LGHNA and CDR2 YSLEER. The trim removed 2 bases at V and 4 bases at J, leaving 8 bases unmatched. The CDR3 sequence is 16 residues long.

The chain combines TRBV18 with TRBJ2-7; 9 bases fit TRBD1. CDR3 length: 13 residues. V shed 7 bases, J shed 3 bases, and the junction held 4 bases outside the gene matches. Germline assignment: CDR1 KGHSH and CDR2 LQKENI. CDR3 sequence: CASCGDRDYEQYF. The CDR3 nucleotides are TGTGCCAGCTGTGGGGACAGGGACTACGAGCAGTACTTC.

V and J are TRBV7-9 and TRBJ1-2; D may be TRBD1 (5 bases). This CDR3 region has 13 residues. V shed 0 bases and J shed 6 bases, with 8 bases lying between them. Germline V gene data show CDR1 as SEHNR and CDR2 as FQNEAQ (reference sequence). CDR3 sequence reads: CASSLAGADGYTF. CDR3 nucleotide sequence: TGTGCCAGCAGCTTAGCAGGGGCGGATGGCTACACCTTC.

This chain links TRBV5-1 with TRBJ1-2; 7 positions agree with TRBD1. The CDR3 covers 13 residues. Germline V gives CDR1 SGHRS, CDR2 YFSETQ. After removal of 5 bases from V and 4 bases from J, the junction contained 5 bases not matched to a gene. The CDR3 coding sequence is TGCGCCAGCAGTCCCCGGGACAGCTATGGCTACACCTTC. It specifies CASSPRDSYGYTF.

The CDR3 coding sequence is TGTGCCATCAGTGAGGGGCTAGCGGGGGGGGCAGAGACCCAGTACTTC. It codes for CAISEGLAGGAETQYF. This sequence joins TRBV10-3 and TRBJ2-5; 12 nucleotides line up with TRBD2. J gave up 4 bases and V 2 bases, and 5 bases lay outside the gene matches. This CDR3 spans 16 amino acids. Germline CDR1 and CDR2: ENHRY and SYGVKD.